This T cell receptor (beta chain) was obtained from a study of beta chain features in type 1 diabetes. Central memory, naive, regulatory and stem cell-like memory CD4+ cells were sorted by CD45RO/CCR7/CD25/CD127/CD95/CD27. Post-sort purity exceeded 98% for all sorted populations. Germline V gives CDR1 SGHTA, CDR2 FQGNSA. J lost 5 bases, V lost 1 base, and 4 bases had no gene match. This CDR3 region has 14 residues. The study reverse transcribed the entire isolated RNA, so it sequenced expressed TCRB transcripts. The study sequenced naive, central memory and regulatory T cell samples to an average of roughly 3.4 million reads. Data came from immunoSEQ multiplex PCR; TCRdb stores just in-frame clones and leaves some out. The sample shows 970,000 or so clones, roughly 15% of them seen only once.

The chain links TRBV7-2 to TRBJ1-2, with TRBD1 matching over 7 bases. Sequencing used naive CD4+ T cells from blood. The sequence came from a woman aged 18-29 years in good health. The CDR3 sequence: CASSLGQGAYGYTF. DNA of the CDR3: TGTGCCAGCAGCTTAGGACAGGGCGCGTATGGCTACACCTTC.